The 24 T cell receptor beta chains listed next were all sequenced from one sample in a study of OX40 agonist ivuxolimab in advanced cancers. The data were produced by immunoSEQ multiplex PCR, yet TCRdb's version contains in-frame clones alone and is incomplete. The sample yields 15,000 to 20,000 clones, more than 85% seen once. The material sequenced was CD4+ or CD8+ T cells sorted from blood, taken in a trial of the OX40 agonist ivuxolimab. Source of these receptors: an adult with an advanced solid tumor such as melanoma, head and neck, liver or kidney cancer.

For this clone: The same CDR3 arises from other DNA sequences in this sample as well. The rearrangement links TRBV5-1 to TRBJ2-7; no definite D call. The V end was cut by 0 bases, the J end by 6 bases, with 19 bases between. The germline gives CDR1 SGHRS, CDR2 YFSETQ. The CDR3 length is 16 residues. The CDR3 loop is CASSLAIGFTGPEQYF. Written as DNA, the CDR3 is TGCGCCAGCAGCTTGGCCATTGGTTTTACCGGACCCGAGCAGTACTTC.

The rearrangement uses TRBV6-5 and TRBJ2-3, with D hard to call. From germline, CDR1 is MNHEY and CDR2 SVGAGI. Trimming cost V 2 bases and J 6 bases, with 12 bases left between them. The CDR3 contains 14 residues. The CDR3 DNA sequence: TGTGCCAGCAGTTACCCGGGCAGCCCTGATACGCAGTATTTT. Translating gives CASSYPGSPDTQYF.

CDR3 amino acids: CASRPTGTGANVLTF. CDR3 sequence (DNA): TGTGCCAGCAGACCGACAGGGACTGGGGCCAACGTCCTGACTTTC. The J gene is TRBJ2-6, the V gene TRBV6-1, with 7 positions matching TRBD1. This CDR3 region has 15 residues. CDR1 is MNHNS and CDR2 is SASEGT in the germline V gene. J lost 2 bases, V lost 6 bases, and 4 bases had no gene match.

This chain joins TRBV28 and TRBJ2-5, with 8 bases fitting TRBD1. The CDR3 length is 17 residues. Germline CDR1 reads MDHEN; CDR2 reads SYDVKM. J gave up 3 bases and V 7 bases, and 16 bases lay outside the gene matches. The CDR3 protein is CASTGTGNFVTEETQYF. The DNA for the CDR3 is TGTGCCAGCACCGGGACAGGCAATTTTGTTACCGAAGAGACCCAGTACTTC.

The chain links TRBV11-3 to TRBJ2-2; D ambiguous. V was shortened by 5 bases and J by 5 bases, with 3 bases between the two germline ends. The germline V gene encodes CDR1 SGHNT and CDR2 YENEEA. This CDR3 has 11 residues. The DNA for the CDR3 is TGTGCCAGCAGCCAGACCGGGGAGCTGTTTTTT. Its protein is CASSQTGELFF. Full variable domain (remainder filled in from reference TRBV11-3 and TRBJ2-2): EAGVVQSPRYKIIEKKQPVAFWCNPISGHNTLYWYLQNLGQGPELLIRYENEEAVDDSQLPKDRFSAERLKGVDSTLKIQPAELGDSAVYLCASSQTGELFFGEGSRLTVL.

CDR3 loop: CASSSANPTDTQYF. In DNA, the CDR3 is TGTGCCAGCAGCTCCGCTAATCCCACAGATACGCAGTATTTT. This chain links TRBV11-2 with TRBJ2-3; D call uncertain. CDR1 and CDR2 from the germline V gene are SGHAT and FQNNGV. The V end lost 4 bases, the J end lost 2 bases, and 10 bases lay between the germline ends. CDR3 length equals 14 residues.

The V and J genes are TRBV7-6 and TRBJ2-7; D uncertain. The germline V gene encodes CDR1 SGHVS and CDR2 FNYEAQ. CDR3 size: 13 residues. V was shortened by 3 bases and J by 3 bases, with 9 bases between the two germline ends. The CDR3 region has the DNA TGTGCCAGCAGCTTGCATAACGACTACGAGCAGTACTTC. It encodes CASSLHNDYEQYF.

The chain has TRBV9 and TRBJ1-5; D is ambiguous. CDR1 and CDR2 from the germline V gene are SGDLS and YYNGEE. V lost 0 bases to trimming and J lost 4 bases, with 8 bases between them. The CDR3 contains 14 residues. The DNA for the CDR3 is TGTGCCAGCAGCGTAGCGGGGAGAAATCAGCCCCAGCATTTT. Translated: CASSVAGRNQPQHF.

V gene TRBV2 combines with J gene TRBJ1-2; D remains ambiguous. V lost 1 base and J 8 bases, leaving 11 bases between the germline ends. This CDR3 contains 13 residues. The germline CDR1 and CDR2 sequences are SNHLY and FYNNEI. The CDR3: CASSEENTDGYTF. In DNA, the CDR3 is TGTGCCAGCAGTGAAGAAAACACAGACGGCTACACCTTC.

The chain is built from TRBV7-6 and TRBJ2-1; TRBD2 is a possible D gene (5 bases). Germline-derived CDR1 and CDR2 are SGHVS and FNYEAQ. CDR3 length equals 14 residues. V was trimmed by 2 bases and J by 5 bases, leaving 10 bases between them. The CDR3 DNA reads TGTGCCAGCAGCTTATTTTCTAGCCACAATGAGCAGTTCTTC. Translated, it gives CASSLFSSHNEQFF.

The rearrangement joins TRBV4-2 to TRBJ2-7, with 7 bases matching TRBD2. Germline assignment: CDR1 LGHNA and CDR2 YNFKEQ. The CDR3 extends over 13 amino acids. V lost 4 bases, J lost 1 base, and 1 base stayed unmatched. The CDR3 region is CASSRGGSYEQYF. The CDR3 bases are TGTGCCAGCAGCCGGGGGGGGTCCTACGAGCAGTACTTC.

V gene TRBV13 combines with J gene TRBJ1-1; D not certain. This CDR3 spans 14 amino acids. The V gene's germline CDR1 is PRHDT and CDR2 FYEKMQ (reference sequence). The ends were cut back, 3 bases at V and 2 bases at J, with 10 bases in the middle. The CDR3 coding sequence is TGTGCCAGCAGCTTCCCGGACGGAAACACTGAAGCTTTCTTT. It translates to CASSFPDGNTEAFF.

This sequence joins TRBV4-1 and TRBJ1-1; 9 positions agree with TRBD1. The V gene end was trimmed by 3 bases and the J gene end by 4 bases; junction bases not matched to a gene: 6. In germline, CDR1 is MGHRA, CDR2 YSYEKL. CDR3 length: 15 residues. This CDR3 is CASSHAGTGTTEAFF. The CDR3 DNA follows: TGCGCCAGCAGCCATGCCGGGACAGGGACCACTGAAGCTTTCTTT.

This clone was counted a single time. The chain employs TRBV7-9 and TRBJ2-7; no clear D gene. CDR1 is SEHNR and CDR2 is FQNEAQ in the germline V gene (reference sequence). V was pared by 2 bases and J by 3 bases, with 8 bases between. The CDR3 totals 13 residues. CDR3 protein: CASSLLPNYEQYF. The CDR3 nucleotides read TGTGCCAGCAGCTTATTACCGAACTACGAGCAGTACTTC.

The V and J genes are TRBV27 and TRBJ2-7; D may be TRBD1 or TRBD2 (5 bases each). Germline V gene lookup returns CDR1 MNHEY and CDR2 SMNVEV (reference sequence). Trimming took off 5 bases at V and 0 bases at J, with 14 bases between the two ends. The CDR3 sequence is 15 residues long. The CDR3 sequence is CASSPGTASSYEQYF. The CDR3 nucleotides are TGTGCCAGCAGTCCAGGGACGGCGAGCTCCTACGAGCAGTACTTC.

J is TRBJ1-1 and V is TRBV11-2, with unresolved D. The germline V gene has CDR1 SGHAT and CDR2 FQNNGV. Trimming stripped 5 bases from V and 3 bases from J, with 13 bases between. This CDR3 is 14 amino acids long. The chain's CDR3 is CASSRGPRDTEAFF. The CDR3 DNA follows: TGTGCCAGCAGCCGAGGCCCCCGGGACACTGAAGCTTTCTTT.

In nucleotides, the CDR3 is TGTGCCAGTAGTATAGATCACCGGCAGGGGGCCCACTACGAGCAGTACTTC. This encodes CASSIDHRQGAHYEQYF. This sequence joins TRBV19 and TRBJ2-5; 8 bases map to TRBD1. The DNA end is more similar to TRBJ2-7, so the J call may be wrong. This CDR3 is built from 17 residues. Germline V gene data show CDR1 as LNHDA and CDR2 as SQIVND (reference sequence).

This rearrangement joins TRBV7-9 to TRBJ2-3; 8 nucleotides match TRBD2. Germline V gives CDR1 SEHNR, CDR2 FQNEAQ (reference sequence). The junction had 9 bases not matched to a gene; V was cut back by 5 bases and J by 5 bases. The CDR3 is 15 residues long. CDR3: CASSPIGGARDTQYF. Written as DNA, the CDR3 is TGTGCCAGCAGCCCGATCGGGGGGGCCAGAGATACGCAGTATTTT.

This chain uses TRBV19 with TRBJ1-5; D unresolved. CDR1 is LNHDA and CDR2 is SQIVND in the germline V gene (reference sequence). The CDR3 contains 12 residues. Trimming removed 7 bases from V and 2 bases from J, with 6 bases in between. The CDR3 coding sequence is TGTGCCAGTACCCAGGGCAATCAGCCCCAGCATTTT. Encoded protein: CASTQGNQPQHF.

This rearrangement joins TRBV6-5 to TRBJ1-6, with D maybe TRBD1 (6 bases). Per germline, CDR1 MNHEY and CDR2 SVGAGI. The CDR3 runs 12 residues. Trimming took 2 bases from V and 10 from J, leaving 6 bases between them. DNA of the CDR3: TGTGCCAGCAGTTACGGGGGCTCACCCCTCCACTTT. It is translated as CASSYGGSPLHF.

This clone was counted only a few times. This chain connects TRBV9 to TRBJ2-7; D is undetermined. This CDR3 has 13 amino acids. The germline V and J ends were trimmed by 0 bases and 6 bases, with 10 bases remaining between them. Germline lookup yields CDR1 SGDLS and CDR2 YYNGEE. The CDR3 region has the DNA TGTGCCAGCAGCGTAGGCCTCCAGTCCGAGCAGTACTTC. Its translation is CASSVGLQSEQYF.

This rearrangement joins TRBV9 to TRBJ1-1; D unclear. The V gene lost 0 bases and the J gene lost 1 base, with 10 bases spanning the gap. Germline CDR1 is SGDLS and CDR2 is YYNGEE. The CDR3 consists of 15 residues. CDR3 residues: CASSVEIQPNTEAFF. In DNA, the CDR3 is TGTGCCAGCAGCGTAGAAATTCAGCCGAACACTGAAGCTTTCTTT.

V usage is TRBV28 and J usage is TRBJ2-7, with D hard to call. The germline CDR1 and CDR2 sequences are MDHEN and SYDVKM. Trimming stripped 5 bases from V and 3 bases from J, with 11 bases between. The CDR3 sequence is 13 residues long. The DNA of the CDR3 is TGTGCCAGCAGTCCGTCAGTAGACTACGAGCAGTACTTC. This sequence encodes CASSPSVDYEQYF.

The rearrangement links TRBV10-3 to TRBJ2-2, with TRBD2 matching 8 bases. Germline trimming cut 2 bases from V and 0 bases from J; bases unmatched to any gene: 2. Germline V gives CDR1 ENHRY, CDR2 SYGVKD. This CDR3 has 16 amino acids. The CDR3 bases are TGTGCCATCAGTGAGACTAGCGGCGCGAACACCGGGGAGCTGTTTTTT. This gives the protein CAISETSGANTGELFF.